Described below is a single T cell receptor beta chain sequence and its context. This sample was included in a study of blood T cell repertoires in COVID-19. Across the study: Sites across the United States, Italy and Spain contributed samples from acute and convalescent COVID-19.

V lost 4 bases, J lost 2 bases, and 8 bases stayed unmatched. This CDR3 is 16 amino acids long. Looked up from germline, CDR1 is LNHDA and CDR2 is SQIVND (reference sequence). How the authors handled the data: Reference gene primers were amplified, and this amplification served to estimate nucleated cell counts. Profiled with immunoSEQ multiplex PCR; TCRdb holds only in-frame clones, not every one. V, J and clone size are those of that table, while D and trimming were read from the DNA. Here the sample spans a few hundred thousand clones, 75% to 85% being singletons. Sequenced: peripheral blood. This TCR was sampled from a woman aged 40 to 50 who had recovered from COVID-19. The rearrangement links TRBV19 to TRBJ1-1; 9 nucleotides match TRBD1. CDR3 sequence (DNA): TGTGCCAGTAGTAATCCCGTGGACAGGGGAAACACTGAAGCTTTCTTT. Translating gives CASSNPVDRGNTEAFF. The whole variable domain, filled in from reference TRBV19 and TRBJ1-1, reads DGGITQSPKYLFRKEGQNVTLSCEQNLNHDAMYWYRQDPGQGLRLIYYSQIVNDFQKGDIAEGYSVSREKKESFPLTVTSAQKNPTAFYLCASSNPVDRGNTEAFFGQGTRLTVV.